These 19 T cell receptor beta chains were sequenced from one sample in a study of cytomegalovirus exposure and HLA in healthy donors. PCR amplification relied on 60 Vbeta primers (plus 13 Jbeta primers). Libraries were prepared by immunoSEQ multiplex PCR; TCRdb keeps only in-frame clonotypes and omits some of them. The table lists about 160,000 clones, 70% to 85% of them singletons. The specimen sequenced was PBMCs. The receptors here all came from a man aged 50 to 60 in good health and CMV-seropositive.

The chain employs TRBV7-8 and TRBJ1-2; 8 bases match TRBD1. Germline loops: CDR1 SGHVS, CDR2 FQNEAQ. V dropped 3 bases and J dropped 7; count of bases not matched to a gene: 10. This CDR3 contains 15 residues. CDR3 sequence (DNA): TGTGCCAGCAGCTTCCCCCAGGGGGCGAAGGGTGGCTACACCTTC. Translated, it gives CASSFPQGAKGGYTF.

The chain carries TRBV5-1 and TRBJ2-7; D may be TRBD1 (5 bases). The germline V and J ends were trimmed by 4 bases and 0 bases, with 8 bases remaining between them. The CDR3 runs to 13 residues. Per germline, CDR1 SGHRS and CDR2 YFSETQ. This CDR3 reads CASSKGFSYEQYF. The CDR3 DNA is TGCGCCAGCAGCAAGGGGTTCTCCTACGAGCAGTACTTC. Combining the CDR3 with reference TRBV5-1 and TRBJ2-7 gives the whole variable domain KAGVTQTPRYLIKTRGQQVTLSCSPISGHRSVSWYQQTPGQGLQFLFEYFSETQRNKGNFPGRFSGRQFSNSRSEMNVSTLELGDSALYLCASSKGFSYEQYFGPGTRLTVT.

V and J are TRBV27 and TRBJ1-4; TRBD1 might be the D (5 bases). Between the trimmed V and J ends, which lost 0 bases and 7 bases, there was a span of 12 bases. The germline V gene encodes CDR1 MNHEY and CDR2 SMNVEV (reference sequence). The CDR3 is 15 amino acids. CDR3 DNA: TGTGCCAGCAGTTTATCGGGGGGACCTGGTGAAAAACTGTTTTTT. Its translation: CASSLSGGPGEKLFF.

CDR3 coding DNA: TGTGCCAGCTCACCAGGCCCAAGGGGTGAGCAGTTCTTC. It translates to CASSPGPRGEQFF. V is TRBV18 and J is TRBJ2-1; weak D call: TRBD1 (5 bases). The germline V gene has CDR1 KGHSH and CDR2 LQKENI. The germline V and J ends were trimmed by 2 bases and 9 bases, with 11 bases remaining between them. There are 13 residues in the CDR3.

The CDR3 protein is CASSEGTAYEQYF. The DNA of the CDR3 is TGTGCCAGCAGTGAAGGGACAGCTTACGAGCAGTACTTC. The rearrangement uses TRBV6-1 and TRBJ2-7, with D tentatively TRBD1 (6 bases). V was trimmed by 1 base and J by 4 bases, leaving 8 bases between them. The CDR3 consists of 13 residues. CDR1 is MNHNS and CDR2 is SASEGT in the germline V gene.

The V and J genes are TRBV7-2 and TRBJ1-2, with unresolved D. The ends were cut back, 5 bases at V and 4 bases at J, with 14 bases in the middle. Germline loops: CDR1 SGHTA, CDR2 FQGNSA. The CDR3 has 14 residues. The CDR3 DNA follows: TGTGCCAGCAGCCCGGGGTCACAGCCCTATGGCTACACCTTC. It specifies CASSPGSQPYGYTF.

This clone appeared a few times. J is TRBJ1-2 and V is TRBV4-1; 7 bases match TRBD1. The CDR3 totals 15 residues. Germline V lookup: CDR1 MGHRA, CDR2 YSYEKL. Germline trimming cut 0 bases from V and 8 bases from J; bases unmatched to any gene: 9. CDR3 bases: TGCGCCAGCAGCCAAGAACCTCAGGGGGTTCGGGGCTACACCTTC. Its translation is CASSQEPQGVRGYTF.

V and J are TRBV11-2 and TRBJ1-2; perhaps TRBD1 as D (5 bases). The CDR3 is made up of 15 amino acids. Trimming stripped 1 base from V and 1 base from J, with 10 bases between. Germline V CDR1 and CDR2: SGHAT, FQNNGV. This CDR3 reads CASSLGGRDNYGYTF. DNA of the CDR3: TGTGCCAGCAGCTTAGGCGGCAGGGATAACTATGGCTACACCTTC.

The chain has TRBV6-5 and TRBJ2-7; 7 bases map to TRBD1. Germline CDR1 MNHEY, CDR2 SVGAGI. This CDR3 contains 14 residues. V dropped 6 bases and J dropped 2; count of bases not matched to a gene: 7. Here the CDR3 DNA reads TGTGCCAGCAGCCCCCATCAGGGGGCCTACGAGCAGTACGTC. This sequence encodes CASSPHQGAYEQYV.

This clone has just one count. This chain links TRBV14 with TRBJ2-2; 8 bases map to TRBD1. The CDR3 runs to 15 residues. V lost 4 bases to trimming and J lost 2 bases; unmatched junction nucleotides: 3. CDR1 SGHDN and CDR2 FVKESK come from the germline V gene. The CDR3 bases are TGTGCCAGCAGCCCGGGACAGGTTAACACCGGGGAGCTGTTTTTT. This translates into CASSPGQVNTGELFF.

The V and J genes are TRBV6-1 and TRBJ2-3; D may be TRBD2 (6 bases). Trimming stripped 3 bases from V and 1 base from J, with 11 bases between. The CDR3 contains 15 residues. Germline V gene data show CDR1 as MNHNS and CDR2 as SASEGT. The CDR3 here is CASSDRPSGTDTQYF. Written as DNA, the CDR3 is TGTGCCAGCAGTGATCGGCCTAGCGGCACAGATACGCAGTATTTT.

The chain is built from TRBV5-6 and TRBJ2-3, with D unresolved. V lost 1 base to trimming and J lost 6 bases, with 12 bases between them. Germline V gives CDR1 SGHDT, CDR2 YYEEEE. The CDR3 covers 14 residues. CDR3 sequence reads: CASSLRTRKDTQYF. CDR3 DNA sequence: TGTGCCAGCAGCTTGAGAACAAGAAAGGATACGCAGTATTTT.

V gene TRBV5-1 combines with J gene TRBJ2-1, with a weak D call TRBD1 (6 bases). This CDR3 has 12 amino acids. Germline lookup yields CDR1 SGHRS and CDR2 YFSETQ. Trimming took 4 bases from V and 9 from J, leaving 11 bases between them. The CDR3 region has the DNA TGCGCCAGCAGCCACCTACAGGGTGAGCAGTTCTTC. Translation: CASSHLQGEQFF.

The chain carries TRBV5-4 and TRBJ2-7; TRBD1 is a possible D gene (5 bases). Germline assignment: CDR1 SGHNT and CDR2 YYREEE (reference sequence). The CDR3 has 14 amino acids. Between the trimmed V and J ends, which lost 1 base and 0 bases, there was a span of 8 bases. The CDR3, as DNA: TGTGCCAGCAGCTTGCAGGGTAACTCCTACGAGCAGTACTTC. Encoded protein: CASSLQGNSYEQYF.

The rearrangement uses TRBV11-3 and TRBJ1-2; D possibly corresponds to TRBD1 (5 bases). CDR1 and CDR2 (germline): SGHNT, YENEEA. V lost 2 bases and J 2 bases, leaving 15 bases between the germline ends. This CDR3 has 16 residues. CDR3 loop: CASSLTGWGRNYGYTF. The CDR3, as DNA: TGTGCCAGCAGCTTAACCGGCTGGGGGAGGAACTATGGCTACACCTTC.

This clone was seen a single time. V and J are TRBV4-2 and TRBJ2-7, with D perhaps TRBD2 (8 bases). The germline gives CDR1 LGHNA, CDR2 YNFKEQ. Trimming left V 2 bases short and J 7 bases short, with 18 bases between. The CDR3 extends over 15 amino acids. The CDR3, as DNA: TGTGCCAGCAGCCAACAACTAGCGGCCAGGGGGGAGCAGTACTTC. Its protein product is CASSQQLAARGEQYF.

Regarding this clone: Sequence at one end of the junction differs from germline and may be a read error. The V gene is TRBV7-9, the J gene TRBJ2-1, with D perhaps matching TRBD2 (6 bases). CDR1 is SEHNR and CDR2 is FQNEAQ in the germline V gene (reference sequence). CDR3 length equals 12 residues. The CDR3 is CSSSLREVFQFF. The CDR3 nucleotides read TGTTCCAGCAGCTTAAGGGAGGTTTTCCAGTTCTTC.

This chain links TRBV7-6 with TRBJ2-6, with 7 bases fitting TRBD1. Per germline, CDR1 SGHVS and CDR2 FNYEAQ. This CDR3 spans 18 amino acids. J gave up 1 base and V 6 bases, and 12 bases lay outside the gene matches. CDR3 region: CASSTGQAPWSGANVLTF. The CDR3 DNA is TGTGCCAGCAGTACAGGACAGGCCCCTTGGTCTGGGGCCAACGTCCTGACTTTC.

V is TRBV5-1 and J is TRBJ2-1, with D possibly being TRBD2 (6 bases). Germline CDR1 is SGHRS and CDR2 is YFSETQ. V lost 0 bases, J lost 0 bases, and 13 bases lay in between. This CDR3 spans 17 amino acids. As DNA, the CDR3 is TGCGCCAGCAGCTTGGTGGCTAGCGCGAGCTCCTACAATGAGCAGTTCTTC. It yields the protein CASSLVASASSYNEQFF.